This T cell receptor beta chain was sequenced in a study of CD4+ T cells in melanoma. Clones were sequenced by immunoSEQ multiplex PCR, and TCRdb holds only the in-frame ones, with some missing. Counted here are 11,000 or so clones, about 70% occurring once; the ten biggest clones make up about 8.9%. CDR3 length equals 16 residues. The V gene lost 6 bases and the J gene lost 0 bases, with 16 bases spanning the gap. In germline, CDR1 is SGHKS, CDR2 YYEKEE (reference sequence). This TCR derives from a human donor with melanoma. The sequenced sample consisted of cells from a culture (not recorded whether cultured in vitro). The chain links TRBV5-5 to TRBJ1-3; a weak D match, TRBD1 (5 bases). This CDR3 reads CASIRGAPSSGNTIYF. CDR3 sequence (DNA): TGTGCCAGCATTCGAGGGGCCCCGAGCTCTGGAAACACCATATATTTT.